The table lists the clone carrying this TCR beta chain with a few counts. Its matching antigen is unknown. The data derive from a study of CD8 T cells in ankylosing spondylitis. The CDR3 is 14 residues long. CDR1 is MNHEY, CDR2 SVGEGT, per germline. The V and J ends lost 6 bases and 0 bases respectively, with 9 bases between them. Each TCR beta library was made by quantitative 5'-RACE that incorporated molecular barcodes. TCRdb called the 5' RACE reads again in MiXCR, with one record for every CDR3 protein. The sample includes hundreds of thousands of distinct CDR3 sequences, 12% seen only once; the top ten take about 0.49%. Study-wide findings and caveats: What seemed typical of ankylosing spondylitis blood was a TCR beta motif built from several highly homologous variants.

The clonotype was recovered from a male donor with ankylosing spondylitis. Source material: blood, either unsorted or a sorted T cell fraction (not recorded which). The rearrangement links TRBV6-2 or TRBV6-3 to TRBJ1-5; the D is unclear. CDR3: CASSWLYSNQPQHF. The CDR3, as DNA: TGTGCCAGCAGCTGGCTGTATAGCAATCAGCCCCAGCATTTT.